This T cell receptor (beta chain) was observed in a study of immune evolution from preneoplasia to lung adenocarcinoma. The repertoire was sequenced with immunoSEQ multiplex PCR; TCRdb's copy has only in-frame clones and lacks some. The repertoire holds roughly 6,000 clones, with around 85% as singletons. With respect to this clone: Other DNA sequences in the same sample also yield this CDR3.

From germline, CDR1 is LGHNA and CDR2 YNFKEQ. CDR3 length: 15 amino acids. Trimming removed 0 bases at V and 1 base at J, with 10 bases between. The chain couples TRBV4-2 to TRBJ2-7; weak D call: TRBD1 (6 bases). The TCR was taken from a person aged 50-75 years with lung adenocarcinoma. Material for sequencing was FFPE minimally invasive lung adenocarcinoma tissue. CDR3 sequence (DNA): TGTGCCAGCAGCCAAGAAGGGACAAAATCCTACGAGCAGTACTTC. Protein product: CASSQEGTKSYEQYF.